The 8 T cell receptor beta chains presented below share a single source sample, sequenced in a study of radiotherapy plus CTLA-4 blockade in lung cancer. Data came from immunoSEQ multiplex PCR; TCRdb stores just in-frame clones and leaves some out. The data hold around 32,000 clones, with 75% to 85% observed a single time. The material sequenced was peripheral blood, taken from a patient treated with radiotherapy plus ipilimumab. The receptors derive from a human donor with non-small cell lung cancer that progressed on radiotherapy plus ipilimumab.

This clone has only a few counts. The CDR3 region is CASSSGAAGAYEQYF. For the CDR3, the DNA is TGTGCCAGCAGTTCGGGTGCAGCGGGGGCCTACGAGCAGTACTTC. The V call is TRBV27, the J call TRBJ2-7; TRBD2 aligns across 8 bases. Per the germline V gene, CDR1 is MNHEY and CDR2 is SMNVEV (reference sequence). CDR3 length equals 15 residues. Trimming cost V 4 bases and J 2 bases; bases outside gene matches: 7.

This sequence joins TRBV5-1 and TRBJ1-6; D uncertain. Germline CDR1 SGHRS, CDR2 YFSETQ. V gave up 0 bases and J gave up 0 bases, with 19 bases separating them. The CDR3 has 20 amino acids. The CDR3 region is CASSLGSGGSLSSYNSPLHF. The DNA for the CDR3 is TGCGCCAGCAGCTTGGGATCCGGCGGATCCCTAAGCTCCTATAATTCACCCCTCCACTTT.

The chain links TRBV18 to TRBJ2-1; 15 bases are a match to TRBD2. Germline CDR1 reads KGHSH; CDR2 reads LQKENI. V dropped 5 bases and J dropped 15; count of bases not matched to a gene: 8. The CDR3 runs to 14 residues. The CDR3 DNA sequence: TGTGCCAGCTCATCGGGACTAGCGGGGGGCCAGCTGTTCTTC. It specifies CASSSGLAGGQLFF.

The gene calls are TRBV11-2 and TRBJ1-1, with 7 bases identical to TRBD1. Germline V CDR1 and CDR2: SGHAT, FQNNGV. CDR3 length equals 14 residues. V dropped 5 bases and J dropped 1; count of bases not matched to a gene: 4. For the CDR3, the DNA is TGTGCCAGCAGCCTAAGGACAGGGAACACTGAAGCTTTCTTT. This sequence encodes CASSLRTGNTEAFF.

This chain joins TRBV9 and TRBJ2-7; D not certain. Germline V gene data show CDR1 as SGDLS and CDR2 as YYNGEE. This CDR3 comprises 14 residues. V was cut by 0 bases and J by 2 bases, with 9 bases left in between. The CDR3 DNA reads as TGTGCCAGCAGCGTAGGTGCCGGTCCCTACGAGCAGTACTTC. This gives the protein CASSVGAGPYEQYF.

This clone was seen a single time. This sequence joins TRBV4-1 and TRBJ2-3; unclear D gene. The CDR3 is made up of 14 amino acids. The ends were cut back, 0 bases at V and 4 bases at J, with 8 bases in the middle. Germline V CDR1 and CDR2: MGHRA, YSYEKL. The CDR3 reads CASSQDPRADTQYF. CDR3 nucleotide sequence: TGCGCCAGCAGCCAAGACCCCCGCGCAGATACGCAGTATTTT.

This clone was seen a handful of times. The CDR3 region is CASSPEAASGGYTQYF. Written as DNA, the CDR3 is TGTGCCAGCAGCCCCGAGGCGGCTAGCGGGGGCTATACGCAGTATTTT. The genes are TRBV7-3 and TRBJ2-3; TRBD2 agrees at 10 bases. The CDR3 is 16 residues long. V gave up 5 bases and J gave up 7 bases; unmatched junction bases: 12. Germline V CDR1 and CDR2: SGHTA, FQGTGA.

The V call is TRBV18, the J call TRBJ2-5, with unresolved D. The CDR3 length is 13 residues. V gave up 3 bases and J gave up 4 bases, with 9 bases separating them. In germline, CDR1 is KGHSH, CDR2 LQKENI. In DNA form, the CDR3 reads TGTGCCAGCTCACCGGATAAGCGAGAGACCCAGTACTTC. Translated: CASSPDKRETQYF. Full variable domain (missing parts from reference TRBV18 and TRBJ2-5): NAGVMQNPRHLVRRRGQEARLRCSPMKGHSHVYWYRQLPEEGLKFMVYLQKENIIDESGMPKERFSAEFPKEGPSILRIQQVVRGDSAAYFCASSPDKRETQYFGPGTRLLVL.